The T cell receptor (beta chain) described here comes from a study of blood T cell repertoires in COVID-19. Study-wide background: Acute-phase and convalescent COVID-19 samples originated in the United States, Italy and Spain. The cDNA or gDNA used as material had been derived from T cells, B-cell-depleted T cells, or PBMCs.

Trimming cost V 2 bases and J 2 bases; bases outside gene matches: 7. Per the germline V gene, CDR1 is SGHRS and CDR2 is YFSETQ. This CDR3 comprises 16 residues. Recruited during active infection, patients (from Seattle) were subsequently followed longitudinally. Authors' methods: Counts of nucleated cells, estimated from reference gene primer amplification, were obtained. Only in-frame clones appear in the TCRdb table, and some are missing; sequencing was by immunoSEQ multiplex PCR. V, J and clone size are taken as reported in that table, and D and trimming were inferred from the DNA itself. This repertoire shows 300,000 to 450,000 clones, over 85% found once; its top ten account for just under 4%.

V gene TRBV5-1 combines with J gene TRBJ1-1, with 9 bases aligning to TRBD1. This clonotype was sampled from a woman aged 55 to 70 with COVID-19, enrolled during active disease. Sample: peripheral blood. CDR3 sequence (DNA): TGCGCCAGCAGCTTCGGGACAGGGCAAAGAAACACTGAAGCTTTCTTT. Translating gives CASSFGTGQRNTEAFF.